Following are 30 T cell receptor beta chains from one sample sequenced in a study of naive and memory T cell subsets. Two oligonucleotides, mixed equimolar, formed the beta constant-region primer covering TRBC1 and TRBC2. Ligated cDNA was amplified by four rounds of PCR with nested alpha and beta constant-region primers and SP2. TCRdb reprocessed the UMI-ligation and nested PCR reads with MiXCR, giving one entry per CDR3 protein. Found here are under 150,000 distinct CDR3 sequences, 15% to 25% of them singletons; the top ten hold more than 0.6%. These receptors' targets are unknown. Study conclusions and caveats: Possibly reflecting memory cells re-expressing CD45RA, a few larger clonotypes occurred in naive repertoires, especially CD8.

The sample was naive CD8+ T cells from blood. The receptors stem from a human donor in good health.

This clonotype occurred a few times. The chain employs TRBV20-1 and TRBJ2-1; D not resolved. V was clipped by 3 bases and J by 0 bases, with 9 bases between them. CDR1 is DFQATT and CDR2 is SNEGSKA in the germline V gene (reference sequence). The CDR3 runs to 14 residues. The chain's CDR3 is CSASGASSYNEQFF. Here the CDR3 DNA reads TGCAGTGCTAGTGGTGCAAGCTCCTACAATGAGCAGTTCTTC.

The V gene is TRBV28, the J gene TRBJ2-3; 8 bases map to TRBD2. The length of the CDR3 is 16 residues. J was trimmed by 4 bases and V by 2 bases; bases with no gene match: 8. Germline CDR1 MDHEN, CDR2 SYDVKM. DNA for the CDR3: TGTGCCAGCAGTTTAGGGGATAAACTAGCGGCAGATACGCAGTATTTT. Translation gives CASSLGDKLAADTQYF.

The CDR3 DNA follows: TGCAGTGCTCATAGCGGGAGGTCCTACGAGCAGTACTTC. It encodes CSAHSGRSYEQYF. The genes are TRBV20-1 and TRBJ2-7; the match to TRBD2 covers 10 bases. V shed 5 bases and J 1 base; nucleotides not matched to a gene: 2. The germline V gene encodes CDR1 DFQATT and CDR2 SNEGSKA (reference sequence). This CDR3 is 13 amino acids long.

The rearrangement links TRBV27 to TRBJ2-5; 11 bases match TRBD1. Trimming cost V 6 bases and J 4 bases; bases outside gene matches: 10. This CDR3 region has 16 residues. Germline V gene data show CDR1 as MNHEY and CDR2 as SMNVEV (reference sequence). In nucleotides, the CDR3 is TGTGCCAGCAGCTCCTTCAGGGGACAGGGGGTAGAGACCCAGTACTTC. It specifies CASSSFRGQGVETQYF.

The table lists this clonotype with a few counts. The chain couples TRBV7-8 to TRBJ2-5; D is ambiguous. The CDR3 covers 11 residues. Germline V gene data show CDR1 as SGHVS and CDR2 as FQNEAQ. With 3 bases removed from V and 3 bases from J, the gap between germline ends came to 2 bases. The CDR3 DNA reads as TGTGCCAGCAGCTTCAAAGAGACCCAGTACTTC. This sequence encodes CASSFKETQYF.

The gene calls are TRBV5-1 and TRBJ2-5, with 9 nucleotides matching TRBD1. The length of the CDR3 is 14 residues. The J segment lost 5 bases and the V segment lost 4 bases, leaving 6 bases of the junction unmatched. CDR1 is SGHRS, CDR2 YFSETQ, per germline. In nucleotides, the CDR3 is TGCGCCAGCAGCGGGGGACAGGGAGGCGAGACCCAGTACTTC. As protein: CASSGGQGGETQYF.

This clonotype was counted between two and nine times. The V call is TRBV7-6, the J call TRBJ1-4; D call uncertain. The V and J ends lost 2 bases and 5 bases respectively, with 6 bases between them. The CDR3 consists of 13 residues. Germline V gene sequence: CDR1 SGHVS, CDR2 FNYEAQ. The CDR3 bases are TGTGCCAGCAGCTTAATACAAAATGAAAAACTGTTTTTT. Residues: CASSLIQNEKLFF.

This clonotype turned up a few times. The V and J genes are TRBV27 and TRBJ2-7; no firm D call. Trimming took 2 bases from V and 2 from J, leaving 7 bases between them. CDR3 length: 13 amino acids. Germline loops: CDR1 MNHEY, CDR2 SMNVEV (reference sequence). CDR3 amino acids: CASSLEFTYEQYF. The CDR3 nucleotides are TGTGCCAGCAGTTTAGAATTTACCTACGAGCAGTACTTC.

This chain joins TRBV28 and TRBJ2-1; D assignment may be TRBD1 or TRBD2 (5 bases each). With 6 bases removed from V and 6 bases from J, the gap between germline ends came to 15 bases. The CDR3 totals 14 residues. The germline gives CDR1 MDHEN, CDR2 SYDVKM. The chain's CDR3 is CASRPRDGVNEQFF. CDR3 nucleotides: TGTGCCAGCAGGCCTCGGGACGGGGTCAATGAGCAGTTCTTC.

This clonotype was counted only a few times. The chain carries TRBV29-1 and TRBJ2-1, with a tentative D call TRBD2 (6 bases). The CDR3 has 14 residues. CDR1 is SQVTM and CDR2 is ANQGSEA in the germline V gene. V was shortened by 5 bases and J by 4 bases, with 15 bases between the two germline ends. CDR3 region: CSVLSGGWYNEQFF. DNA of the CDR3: TGCAGCGTTCTTTCCGGAGGGTGGTACAATGAGCAGTTCTTC.

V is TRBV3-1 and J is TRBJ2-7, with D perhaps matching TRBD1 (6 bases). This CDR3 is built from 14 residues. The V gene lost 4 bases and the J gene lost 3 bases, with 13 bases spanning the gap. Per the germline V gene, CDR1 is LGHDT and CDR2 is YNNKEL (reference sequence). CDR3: CASSPGDVVYEQYF. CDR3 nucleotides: TGTGCCAGCAGCCCAGGGGACGTCGTCTACGAGCAGTACTTC.

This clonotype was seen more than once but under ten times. The CDR3 sequence: CASSPGGGRSTDTQYF. The CDR3 nucleotides read TGTGCCAGCAGCCCGGGCGGGGGGAGAAGCACAGATACGCAGTATTTT. The chain has TRBV9 and TRBJ2-3, with TRBD2 matching 8 bases. Unmatched junction bases numbered 7, after V lost 4 bases and J lost 0 bases. The germline CDR1 and CDR2 sequences are SGDLS and YYNGEE. The CDR3 sequence is 16 residues long.

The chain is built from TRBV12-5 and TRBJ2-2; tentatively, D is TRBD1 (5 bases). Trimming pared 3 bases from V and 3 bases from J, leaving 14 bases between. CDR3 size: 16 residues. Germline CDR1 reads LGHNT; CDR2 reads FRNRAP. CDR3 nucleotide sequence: TGTGCTAGTGGTTTTCATCTGCAGGGCCACACCGGGGAGCTGTTTTTT. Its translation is CASGFHLQGHTGELFF.

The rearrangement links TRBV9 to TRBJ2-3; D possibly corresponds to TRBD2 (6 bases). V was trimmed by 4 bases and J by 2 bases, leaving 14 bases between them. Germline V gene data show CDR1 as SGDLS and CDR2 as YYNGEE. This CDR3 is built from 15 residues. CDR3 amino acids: CASSTSEGDTDTQYF. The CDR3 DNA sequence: TGTGCCAGCAGCACCTCGGAGGGAGACACAGATACGCAGTATTTT.

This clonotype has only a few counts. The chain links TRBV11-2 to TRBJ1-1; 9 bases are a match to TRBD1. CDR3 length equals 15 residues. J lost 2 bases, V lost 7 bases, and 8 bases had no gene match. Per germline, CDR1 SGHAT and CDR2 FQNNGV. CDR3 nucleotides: TGTGCCAGCAAGGACAGGGGATTTTTAAACACTGAAGCTTTCTTT. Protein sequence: CASKDRGFLNTEAFF.

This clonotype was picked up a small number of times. DNA for the CDR3: TGTGCTAACTGGCGGGGGACGGAGCAGTACTTC. Translation gives CANWRGTEQYF. The chain joins TRBV7-2 to TRBJ2-7; TRBD2 aligns across 7 bases. The CDR3 is 11 amino acids. Looked up from germline, CDR1 is SGHTA and CDR2 is FQGNSA.

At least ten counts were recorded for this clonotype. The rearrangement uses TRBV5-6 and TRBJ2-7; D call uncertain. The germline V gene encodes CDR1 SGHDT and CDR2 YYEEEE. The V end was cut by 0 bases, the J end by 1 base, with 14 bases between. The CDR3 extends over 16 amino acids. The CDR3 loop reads CASSLDFQSTSYEQYF. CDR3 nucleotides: TGTGCCAGCAGCTTGGATTTCCAGTCTACTTCCTACGAGCAGTACTTC.

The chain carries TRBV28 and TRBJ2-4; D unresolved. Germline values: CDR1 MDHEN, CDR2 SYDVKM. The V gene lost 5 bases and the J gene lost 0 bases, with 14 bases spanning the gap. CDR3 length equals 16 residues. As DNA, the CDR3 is TGTGCCAGCAGTCTCCCAACCTCTATAGCCAAAAACATTCAGTACTTC. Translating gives CASSLPTSIAKNIQYF.

CDR3 residues: CASSGPGLAMETQYF. CDR3 coding DNA: TGTGCCAGCAGTGGACCGGGACTAGCGATGGAGACCCAGTACTTC. The chain employs TRBV12-3 or TRBV12-4 and TRBJ2-5, with 10 nucleotides matching TRBD2. The CDR3 runs 15 residues. Trimming removed 5 bases from V and 5 bases from J; junction bases left unmatched: 8.

CDR3 in amino acids: CASRSGTNVVQQFF. Here the CDR3 DNA reads TGCGCCAGCAGATCCGGGACTAACGTTGTTCAGCAGTTCTTC. This sequence joins TRBV5-1 and TRBJ2-1; 7 positions agree with TRBD2. This CDR3 spans 14 amino acids. Trimming removed 5 bases from V and 11 bases from J; junction bases left unmatched: 13. Germline V gene data show CDR1 as SGHRS and CDR2 as YFSETQ.

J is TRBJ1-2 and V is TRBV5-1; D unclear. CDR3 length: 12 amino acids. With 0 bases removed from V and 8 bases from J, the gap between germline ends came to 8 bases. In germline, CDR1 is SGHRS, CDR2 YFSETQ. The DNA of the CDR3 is TGCGCCAGCAGCTTGGGTATGGAAGGCTACACCTTC. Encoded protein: CASSLGMEGYTF. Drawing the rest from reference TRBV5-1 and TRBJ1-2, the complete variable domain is KAGVTQTPRYLIKTRGQQVTLSCSPISGHRSVSWYQQTPGQGLQFLFEYFSETQRNKGNFPGRFSGRQFSNSRSEMNVSTLELGDSALYLCASSLGMEGYTFGSGTRLTVV.

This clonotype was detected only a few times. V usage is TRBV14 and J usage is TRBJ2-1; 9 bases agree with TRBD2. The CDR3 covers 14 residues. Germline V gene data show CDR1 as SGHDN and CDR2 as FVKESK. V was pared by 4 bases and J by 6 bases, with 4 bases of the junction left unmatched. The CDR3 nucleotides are TGTGCCAGCAGCCCTCCGGGACTAGCCAATGAGCAGTTCTTC. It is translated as CASSPPGLANEQFF.

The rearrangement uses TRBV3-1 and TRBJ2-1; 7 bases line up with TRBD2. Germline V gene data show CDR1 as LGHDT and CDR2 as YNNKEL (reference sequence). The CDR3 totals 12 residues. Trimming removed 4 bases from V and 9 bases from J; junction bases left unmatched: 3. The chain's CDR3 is CASSPREGEQFF. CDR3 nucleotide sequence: TGTGCCAGCAGCCCAAGGGAGGGTGAGCAGTTCTTC.

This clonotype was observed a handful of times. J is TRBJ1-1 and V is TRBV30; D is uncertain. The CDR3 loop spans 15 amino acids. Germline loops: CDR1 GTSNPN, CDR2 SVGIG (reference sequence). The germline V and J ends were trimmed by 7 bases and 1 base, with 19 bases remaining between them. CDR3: CAYSAYLTGNTEAFF. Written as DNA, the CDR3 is TGTGCCTATTCAGCCTACCTAACGGGGAACACTGAAGCTTTCTTT. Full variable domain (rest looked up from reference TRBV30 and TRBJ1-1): SQTIHQWPATLVQPVGSPLSLECTVEGTSNPNLYWYRQAAGRGLQLLFYSVGIGQISSEVPQNLSASRPQDRQFILSSKKLLLSDSGFYLCAYSAYLTGNTEAFFGQGTRLTVV.

This CDR3 reads CASSFGTGQSAQYF. CDR3 nucleotide sequence: TGTGCCAGCAGTTTCGGGACAGGGCAATCAGCCCAGTACTTC. V usage is TRBV27 and J usage is TRBJ2-5; 9 bases match TRBD1. The CDR3 runs to 14 residues. Germline lookup yields CDR1 MNHEY and CDR2 SMNVEV (reference sequence). J gave up 9 bases and V 3 bases, and 8 bases lay outside the gene matches.

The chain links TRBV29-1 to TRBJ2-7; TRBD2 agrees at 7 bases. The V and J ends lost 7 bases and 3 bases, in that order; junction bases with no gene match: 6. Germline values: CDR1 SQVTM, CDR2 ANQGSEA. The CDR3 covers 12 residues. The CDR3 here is CSGGTTFYEQYF. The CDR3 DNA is TGCAGCGGCGGGACTACCTTCTACGAGCAGTACTTC.

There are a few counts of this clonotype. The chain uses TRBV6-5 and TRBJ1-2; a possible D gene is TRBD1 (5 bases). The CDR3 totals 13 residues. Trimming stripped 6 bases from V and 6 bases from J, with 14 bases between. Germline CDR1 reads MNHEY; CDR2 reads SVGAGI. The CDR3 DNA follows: TGTGCCAGCAGGGCGGGACTCCACAATGGCTACACCTTC. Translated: CASRAGLHNGYTF.

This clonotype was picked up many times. CDR3 coding DNA: TGTGCCAGCAGTAGAGGGGGGAACACTGAAGCTTTCTTT. Translation: CASSRGGNTEAFF. This chain uses TRBV12-3 or TRBV12-4 with TRBJ1-1, with D possibly matching TRBD1 (6 bases). Trimming shortened V by 5 bases and J by 1 base, and 8 bases separated the two germline ends. CDR3 length: 13 amino acids.

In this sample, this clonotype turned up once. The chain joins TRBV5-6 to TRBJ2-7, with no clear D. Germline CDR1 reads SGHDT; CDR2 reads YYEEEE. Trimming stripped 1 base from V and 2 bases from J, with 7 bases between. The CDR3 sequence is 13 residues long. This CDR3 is CASSLYQAYEQYF. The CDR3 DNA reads TGTGCCAGCAGCTTGTACCAGGCCTACGAGCAGTACTTC.

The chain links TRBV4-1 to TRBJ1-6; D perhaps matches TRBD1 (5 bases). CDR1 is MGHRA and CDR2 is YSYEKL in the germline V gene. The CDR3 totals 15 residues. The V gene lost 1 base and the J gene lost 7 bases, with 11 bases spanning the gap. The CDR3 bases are TGCGCCAGCAGCCAAGGGCGGGACGAAAATTCACCCCTCCACTTT. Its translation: CASSQGRDENSPLHF.